The 14 T cell receptor beta chains reported below all come from one sample, sequenced in a study of T cell repertoires in cytomegalovirus infection. No antigen has been identified for these receptors. TCRdb re-derived calls from the reads in MiXCR, one entry per CDR3 protein. The table shows roughly 200,000 distinct CDR3 sequences, with roughly 34% occurring only once. The material was CD8+ T cells from cultured PBMCs, obtained from culture after CMV antigen stimulation. The receptors originated from a human donor in good health (CMV status not recorded). Some clones in this sample may be carry-over from other donors' samples.

This sequence joins TRBV27 and TRBJ1-2; D remains ambiguous. The germline V gene has CDR1 MNHEY and CDR2 SMNVEV (reference sequence). This CDR3 spans 14 amino acids. Trimming shortened V by 5 bases and J by 0 bases, and 10 bases separated the two germline ends. CDR3 DNA: TGTGCCAGCAGTGGCACGGGCCCTAACTATGGCTACACCTTC. Translation gives CASSGTGPNYGYTF.

The V call is TRBV27, the J call TRBJ2-1; a possible D gene is TRBD2 (6 bases). V was pared by 5 bases and J by 7 bases, with 15 bases between. The CDR3 loop spans 14 amino acids. In germline, CDR1 is MNHEY, CDR2 SMNVEV (reference sequence). CDR3 coding DNA: TGTGCCAGCAGTAAGGGGAGCGGGCGGAATGAGCAGTTCTTC. Amino acid sequence: CASSKGSGRNEQFF.

J is TRBJ1-5 and V is TRBV24-1, with 7 bases matching TRBD1. Germline assignment: CDR1 KGHDR and CDR2 SFDVKD. The CDR3 consists of 15 residues. With 3 bases clipped from V and 7 bases from J, the junction kept 8 bases outside the gene matches. The DNA for the CDR3 is TGTGCCACCAGTGATCAGAGGACAGGAGGACAGCCCCAGCATTTT. Translation: CATSDQRTGGQPQHF.

This clonotype appeared a few times. The rearrangement joins TRBV7-8 to TRBJ2-7; D not certain. V dropped 3 bases and J dropped 4 bases, with 10 bases sitting between them. Germline-derived CDR1 and CDR2 are SGHVS and FQNEAQ. The CDR3 loop spans 13 amino acids. In nucleotides, the CDR3 is TGTGCCAGCAGCTTCCGCCCGAATTACGAGCAGTACTTC. As protein: CASSFRPNYEQYF.

This clonotype has only a few counts. J is TRBJ2-3 and V is TRBV27, with TRBD2 identical over 12 bases. This CDR3 spans 17 amino acids. The germline V gene encodes CDR1 MNHEY and CDR2 SMNVEV (reference sequence). J gave up 14 bases and V 8 bases, and 23 bases lay outside the gene matches. The CDR3 DNA is TGTGCCAGCTCCGCGCTTCCGACTAGCGGGGGAGCCTTCCCCCGGTATTTT. Translation gives CASSALPTSGGAFPRYF.

The rearrangement uses TRBV7-9 and TRBJ2-7, with 12 bases matching TRBD1. This CDR3 is built from 13 residues. CDR1 and CDR2 from the germline V gene are SEHNR and FQNEAQ (reference sequence). V was pared by 4 bases and J by 6 bases, with 1 base of the junction left unmatched. The CDR3 sequence is CASSSGQGAEQYF. Written as DNA, the CDR3 is TGTGCCAGCAGCTCGGGACAGGGGGCCGAGCAGTACTTC. Full variable domain (rest looked up from reference TRBV7-9 and TRBJ2-7): DTGVSQNPRHKITKRGQNVTFRCDPISEHNRLYWYRQTLGQGPEFLTYFQNEAQLEKSRLLSDRFSAERPKGSFSTLEIQRTEQGDSAMYLCASSSGQGAEQYFGPGTRLTVT.

The chain couples TRBV7-8 to TRBJ2-7, with 10 bases identical to TRBD1. The junction had 9 bases not matched to a gene; V was cut back by 5 bases and J by 5 bases. The CDR3 is 15 residues long. Germline V gene lookup returns CDR1 SGHVS and CDR2 FQNEAQ. The DNA of the CDR3 is TGTGCCAGCAGCAAAGGGACAGGGGCGATGGACGAGCAGTACTTC. It encodes CASSKGTGAMDEQYF.

This clonotype was recorded a few times. J is TRBJ2-2 and V is TRBV27; 9 bases map to TRBD1. V was clipped by 4 bases and J by 7 bases; unmatched bases: 4. Germline CDR1 is MNHEY and CDR2 is SMNVEV (reference sequence). This CDR3 comprises 14 residues. The CDR3: CASSSGTGYGELFF. CDR3 DNA: TGTGCCAGCAGTTCCGGGACAGGGTACGGGGAGCTGTTTTTT.

This clonotype was seen only a few times. V and J are TRBV28 and TRBJ2-3, with D perhaps TRBD2 (7 bases). Trimming removed 4 bases at V and 6 bases at J, with 17 bases between. The CDR3 runs 15 residues. CDR1 and CDR2 (germline): MDHEN, SYDVKM. The DNA of the CDR3 is TGTGCCAGCAGTTCCGGGACACGGGGGGCGGATACGCAGTATTTT. This codes for CASSSGTRGADTQYF.

This clonotype was detected ten times or more. The CDR3 sequence is CAGRKDNSGNTIYF. The CDR3 coding sequence is TGTGCCGGAAGAAAGGACAACTCTGGAAACACCATATATTTT. The V call is TRBV2, the J call TRBJ1-3, with D maybe TRBD1 (5 bases). The CDR3 is made up of 14 amino acids. V gave up 11 bases and J gave up 0 bases, with 14 bases separating them. Germline assignment: CDR1 SNHLY and CDR2 FYNNEI.

The chain couples TRBV6-1 to TRBJ2-5; 16 bases align to TRBD2. CDR1 is MNHNS and CDR2 is SASEGT in the germline V gene. The CDR3 runs 17 residues. J lost 7 bases, V lost 4 bases, and 9 bases had no gene match. CDR3 region: CASSGPGLAGGEWTQYF. In DNA form, the CDR3 reads TGTGCCAGCAGTGGACCGGGACTAGCGGGGGGGGAATGGACCCAGTACTTC.

The V call is TRBV27, the J call TRBJ2-2, with no clear D. This CDR3 spans 14 amino acids. Germline V gene lookup returns CDR1 MNHEY and CDR2 SMNVEV (reference sequence). V dropped 0 bases and J dropped 4 bases, with 6 bases sitting between them. In nucleotides, the CDR3 is TGTGCCAGCAGTTTATCCCCCGGCACCGGGGAGCTGTTTTTT. It encodes CASSLSPGTGELFF.

This chain links TRBV29-1 with TRBJ2-2; D is unresolved. This CDR3 spans 11 amino acids. Per germline, CDR1 SQVTM and CDR2 ANQGSEA. Trimming took off 6 bases at V and 5 bases at J, with 7 bases between the two ends. CDR3 in DNA: TGCAGCGTCGGCCGTACCGGGGAGCTGTTTTTT. Translating gives CSVGRTGELFF.

Points on this clonotype: A much larger clone lies a single base off, so this may be a read error. This chain joins TRBV7-6 and TRBJ2-7; D gene unclear. The length of the CDR3 is 14 residues. CDR1 SGHVS and CDR2 FNYEAQ come from the germline V gene. The CDR3 sequence: CAGSPATGSYEQYF. The CDR3 coding sequence is TGTGCCGGCAGCCCAGCGACGGGCTCCTACGAGCAGTACTTC.